The sample holds many counts of the clone carrying this T cell receptor beta chain. The data derive from a study of neurological immune-mediated disorders. The cDNA was synthesized by means of template-switch 5'RACE, which was carried out with 10-nucleotide random UMIs. TCRdb recomputed calls from the 5' RACE reads with MiXCR, one row per CDR3 protein. Of some 54,000 distinct CDR3 sequences in the sample, approximately 12% were seen once. The time point: longitudinal time-point 1 (baseline). CDR1 is SGHRS and CDR2 is YFSETQ in the germline V gene. This CDR3 comprises 20 residues. V gave up 0 bases and J gave up 2 bases; unmatched junction bases: 10.

This rearrangement joins TRBV5-1 to TRBJ2-5; 16 nucleotides align to TRBD2. The sample consisted of PBMCs. This TCR derives from a male donor with HTLV-1-associated myelopathy (HAM/TSP). The CDR3, as DNA: TGCGCCAGCAGCTTGGCTGGGACTAGCGGGGGGGCCATGGAACAAGAGACCCAGTACTTC. Encoded protein: CASSLAGTSGGAMEQETQYF.